What follows are 2 T cell receptor beta chains derived from one specimen sequenced in a study of shared clonotypes between healthy human individuals. The repertoire was sequenced with immunoSEQ multiplex PCR; TCRdb's copy has only in-frame clones and lacks some. The sample carries hundreds of thousands of clones, 74% recorded once. Sequencing was performed on memory CD4+ T cells sorted from blood. Subset: CD45RA-negative fraction. The receptors come from a woman in her 30s in good health.

The CDR3 loop reads CASSRGGTQYF. The CDR3 DNA reads as TGTGCCAGCAGTCGGGGGGGAACCCAGTACTTC. The V and J genes are TRBV2 and TRBJ2-5; 8 bases map to TRBD2. J was trimmed by 8 bases and V by 5 bases; bases with no gene match: 1. Germline CDR1 SNHLY, CDR2 FYNNEI. This CDR3 is built from 11 residues.

CDR3 coding DNA: TGTGCCAGCACCGACCGAAGGGGGATAGGAAACACCATATATTTT. It specifies CASTDRRGIGNTIYF. The V call is TRBV6-1, the J call TRBJ1-3; the D gene is possibly TRBD1 (6 bases). The germline V gene encodes CDR1 MNHNS and CDR2 SASEGT. Trimming removed 7 bases from V and 4 bases from J, with 17 bases in between. The CDR3 spans 15 residues.